One and the same sample provided the 30 T cell receptor beta chains below, sequenced in a study of technical replicates of blood from a handful of donors. Clones were sequenced by immunoSEQ multiplex PCR, and TCRdb holds only the in-frame ones, with some missing. The profile shows some 66,000 clones, roughly 90% of them singletons. The sample comprised PBMCs. These receptors all come from a human donor in good health. Some clones in this sample may be carry-over from other donors' samples.

The chain carries TRBV7-2 and TRBJ1-4, with 7 bases aligning to TRBD1. Germline V gives CDR1 SGHTA, CDR2 FQGNSA. The J segment lost 4 bases and the V segment lost 5 bases, leaving 4 bases of the junction unmatched. The CDR3 runs 14 residues. The CDR3 DNA reads TGTGCCAGCAGCAGACAGGGAAGTAATGAAAAACTGTTTTTT. The encoded protein is CASSRQGSNEKLFF.

CDR3 amino acids: CARSLGDRGGQETQYF. CDR3 bases: TGTGCCAGAAGCTTGGGGGACAGGGGAGGCCAAGAGACCCAGTACTTC. V and J are TRBV5-3 and TRBJ2-5; 10 bases are shared with TRBD1. TRBV5-3 is labeled an ORF, and its function is uncertain. CDR3 size: 16 residues. After removal of 0 bases from V and 1 base from J, the junction contained 3 bases not matched to a gene.

This clone qualifies as medium-sized. The V and J genes are TRBV6-5 and TRBJ2-3; tentatively, D is TRBD2 (5 bases). The CDR3 is made up of 14 amino acids. Trimming left V 6 bases short and J 4 bases short, with 14 bases between. Looked up from germline, CDR1 is MNHEY and CDR2 is SVGAGI. The DNA for the CDR3 is TGTGCCAGCAGCCGCACTAGGACGGCAGATACGCAGTATTTT. Translation: CASSRTRTADTQYF.

The chain uses TRBV6-6 and TRBJ1-4; 10 bases map to TRBD1. The trim removed 0 bases at V and 15 bases at J, leaving 4 bases unmatched. There are 13 residues in the CDR3. Per the germline V gene, CDR1 is MNHNY and CDR2 is SVGAGI (reference sequence). The CDR3 here is CASSYSGDRGMFF. As DNA, the CDR3 is TGTGCCAGCAGTTACTCAGGGGACAGGGGCATGTTTTTT.

V is TRBV15 and J is TRBJ1-1; D not resolved. V lost 4 bases and J 0 bases, leaving 6 bases between the germline ends. CDR1 is LNHNV, CDR2 YYDKDF, per germline (reference sequence). This CDR3 region has 13 residues. CDR3 DNA sequence: TGTGCCACCAGCAACAACCTGAACACTGAAGCTTTCTTT. Protein sequence: CATSNNLNTEAFF.

For the CDR3, the DNA is TGCGCCAGCAGCCAAGAGCCACAGAAAAACACTGAAGCTTTCTTT. Amino acids: CASSQEPQKNTEAFF. This chain connects TRBV4-3 to TRBJ1-1; D is unresolved. Germline V gene sequence: CDR1 LGHNA, CDR2 YSLEER. Trimming pared 0 bases from V and 2 bases from J, leaving 10 bases between. The CDR3 is 15 amino acids.

The chain uses TRBV4-2 and TRBJ2-1, with TRBD2 as a possible D gene (7 bases). V was cut by 1 base and J by 16 bases, with 17 bases left in between. The germline gives CDR1 LGHNA, CDR2 YNFKEQ. This CDR3 has 13 amino acids. The CDR3, as DNA: TGTGCCAGCAGCCAAGTTTTGGGGGGGGGCCACTTCTTC. Translation: CASSQVLGGGHFF.

The chain employs TRBV6-1 and TRBJ2-2; D might be TRBD2 (6 bases). Germline V gene data show CDR1 as MNHNS and CDR2 as SASEGT. V was trimmed by 2 bases and J by 6 bases, leaving 13 bases between them. The CDR3 covers 15 residues. In DNA, the CDR3 is TGTGCCAGCAGTGAAACCGGGACTTCGCCCGGGGAGCTGTTTTTT. This encodes CASSETGTSPGELFF.

This chain links TRBV6-6 with TRBJ2-5, with 8 bases identical to TRBD2. After removal of 0 bases from V and 5 bases from J, the junction contained 5 bases not matched to a gene. The CDR3 is 15 residues long. Germline CDR1 MNHNY, CDR2 SVGAGI (reference sequence). CDR3 sequence reads: CASSYSPTSAETQYF. The DNA for the CDR3 is TGTGCCAGCAGTTACTCGCCGACTAGCGCCGAGACCCAGTACTTC.

This chain uses TRBV5-4 with TRBJ1-1, with 8 bases fitting TRBD1. Germline V gene lookup returns CDR1 SGHNT and CDR2 YYREEE (reference sequence). CDR3 length: 16 amino acids. The J segment lost 1 base and the V segment lost 3 bases, leaving 8 bases of the junction unmatched. CDR3 amino acids: CASSSRSGTGNTEAFF. The CDR3 DNA follows: TGTGCCAGCAGCTCCCGGTCCGGGACAGGGAACACTGAAGCTTTCTTT.

V gene TRBV21-1 combines with J gene TRBJ1-5; the table's D call, TRBD1, has no DNA check behind it. TRBV21-1 represents a pseudogene. The CDR3 is made up of 18 amino acids. CDR3 bases: TGTGCCAGCAGCTTATACGGACAGGGGGTGAACAGCAATCAGCCCCAGCATTTT. Protein: CASSLYGQGVNSNQPQHF.

The chain joins TRBV6-4 to TRBJ2-3; a possible D gene is TRBD1 (6 bases). Trimming shortened V by 3 bases and J by 0 bases, and 13 bases separated the two germline ends. The CDR3 runs 16 residues. The germline V gene encodes CDR1 MRHNA and CDR2 SNTAGT. The CDR3 DNA is TGTGCCAGCAGTGATATGACAGGAACTAGCACAGATACGCAGTATTTT. It specifies CASSDMTGTSTDTQYF.

The chain joins TRBV4-3 to TRBJ1-4; no definite D call. This CDR3 region has 16 residues. V was pared by 0 bases and J by 8 bases, with 16 bases between. Germline loops: CDR1 LGHNA, CDR2 YSLEER. This CDR3 reads CASSQDSVPGGEKLFF. The CDR3 nucleotides are TGCGCCAGCAGCCAAGATAGTGTACCGGGCGGGGAAAAACTGTTTTTT.

The chain couples TRBV7-8 to TRBJ1-5; 10 bases match TRBD1. This CDR3 is built from 17 residues. V lost 5 bases to trimming and J lost 0 bases; unmatched junction nucleotides: 7. CDR1 and CDR2 (germline): SGHVS, FQNEAQ. The CDR3 DNA follows: TGTGCCAGCAGCCCGGGACAGGGGTTTTATAGCAATCAGCCCCAGCATTTT. Translated, it gives CASSPGQGFYSNQPQHF. Supplemented by reference TRBV7-8 and TRBJ1-5, the full variable domain reads GAGVSQSPRYKVAKRGQDVALRCDPISGHVSLFWYQQALGQGPEFLTYFQNEAQLDKSGLPSDRFFAERPEGSVSTLKIQRTQQEDSAVYLCASSPGQGFYSNQPQHFGDGTRLSIL.

V usage is TRBV18 and J usage is TRBJ2-3, with TRBD1 as a possible D gene (5 bases). The V gene's germline CDR1 is KGHSH and CDR2 LQKENI. This CDR3 has 12 residues. Trimming left V 5 bases short and J 6 bases short, with 9 bases between. In DNA form, the CDR3 reads TGTGCCAGCTCATTTAACAGGGATACGCAGTATTTT. This sequence encodes CASSFNRDTQYF.

This rearrangement joins TRBV1 to TRBJ2-1; the table gives TRBD2 as D, unverified against the DNA. TRBV1 is termed a pseudogene. The CDR3 is 16 amino acids. In nucleotides, the CDR3 is TGCACCAGCAGCACCCCCGGGACTAGCGGGGTGGGTGAGCAGTTCTTC. Amino acids: CTSSTPGTSGVGEQFF.

In its sample, this clone was seen once. The chain is built from TRBV5-6 and TRBJ2-7, with a weak D call TRBD1 (5 bases). Germline loops: CDR1 SGHDT, CDR2 YYEEEE. This CDR3 spans 13 amino acids. Trimming pared 4 bases from V and 2 bases from J, leaving 10 bases between. CDR3 region: CASSETGAYEQYF. Written as DNA, the CDR3 is TGTGCCAGCAGCGAAACAGGAGCCTACGAGCAGTACTTC.

This chain joins TRBV9 and TRBJ2-7; 8 bases align to TRBD2. The CDR3 length is 15 residues. CDR1 and CDR2 (germline): SGDLS, YYNGEE. Germline trimming cut 2 bases from V and 2 bases from J; bases unmatched to any gene: 6. The CDR3 bases are TGTGCCAGCAGCGTGGGCGGGGGGACGACCTACGAGCAGTACTTC. It codes for CASSVGGGTTYEQYF.

The chain links TRBV18 to TRBJ1-4; D might be TRBD1 (6 bases). V dropped 8 bases and J dropped 4 bases, with 11 bases sitting between them. CDR1 is KGHSH, CDR2 LQKENI, per germline. The CDR3 covers 13 residues. DNA of the CDR3: TGTGCCAGCGCACAGGGAGTTAATGAAAAACTGTTTTTT. Its protein is CASAQGVNEKLFF.

This rearrangement joins TRBV6-5 to TRBJ2-2; perhaps TRBD1 as D (5 bases). V lost 2 bases and J 1 base, leaving 8 bases between the germline ends. CDR1 and CDR2 from the germline V gene are MNHEY and SVGAGI. This CDR3 spans 15 amino acids. CDR3 in DNA: TGTGCCAGCAGTTACGGGGCCGGGAACACCGGGGAGCTGTTTTTT. Protein product: CASSYGAGNTGELFF.

The genes are TRBV7-3 and TRBJ2-7; 11 bases match TRBD1. V gave up 6 bases and J gave up 5 bases; unmatched junction bases: 3. The CDR3 consists of 13 residues. CDR1 and CDR2 (germline): SGHTA, FQGTGA. Here the CDR3 DNA reads TGTGCCAGCAGTTGGACAGGGGGCCACGAGCAGTACTTC. Translating gives CASSWTGGHEQYF.

This chain connects TRBV7-9 to TRBJ2-3; 11 bases fit TRBD2. The junction had 4 bases not matched to a gene; V was cut back by 5 bases and J by 0 bases. This CDR3 has 16 amino acids. Germline lookup yields CDR1 SEHNR and CDR2 FQNEAQ (reference sequence). CDR3 sequence (DNA): TGTGCCAGCAGCCCCGCTAGCGGGGGGAGCACAGATACGCAGTATTTT. Encoded protein: CASSPASGGSTDTQYF.

The chain carries TRBV29-1 and TRBJ1-6; 10 nucleotides match TRBD1. V lost 4 bases and J lost 9; bases outside the gene matches: 6. The CDR3 covers 14 residues. CDR1 is SQVTM and CDR2 is ANQGSEA in the germline V gene. The chain's CDR3 is CSVGGTGEGSPLHF. CDR3 nucleotide sequence: TGCAGCGTTGGAGGGACAGGGGAGGGTTCACCCCTCCACTTT. Based on the CDR3 plus reference TRBV29-1 and TRBJ1-6, the full variable domain is SAVISQKPSRDICQRGTSLTIQCQVDSQVTMMFWYRQQPGQSLTLIATANQGSEATYESGFVIDKFPISRPNLTFSTLTVSNMSPEDSSIYLCSVGGTGEGSPLHFGNGTRLTVT.

This sequence joins TRBV6-5 and TRBJ2-7, with TRBD1 identical over 9 bases. CDR1 MNHEY and CDR2 SVGAGI come from the germline V gene. V shed 0 bases and J 4 bases; nucleotides not matched to a gene: 4. CDR3 length equals 15 residues. The CDR3 DNA reads as TGTGCCAGCAGTTACTCGGGGACAGGGTTTTACGAGCAGTACTTC. The encoded protein is CASSYSGTGFYEQYF.

The CDR3 spells CASSFGHGPSYEQYF. The CDR3 DNA sequence: TGTGCCAGCAGCTTCGGACACGGCCCATCCTACGAGCAGTACTTC. The chain recombines TRBV7-3 with TRBJ2-7, with D possibly being TRBD1 (5 bases). The CDR3 totals 15 residues. V shed 3 bases and J shed 1 base, with 13 bases lying between them. Germline CDR1 and CDR2: SGHTA and FQGTGA.

J is TRBJ2-1 and V is TRBV29-1; D is unresolved. Germline lookup yields CDR1 SQVTM and CDR2 ANQGSEA. This CDR3 has 11 amino acids. Deletions cut 3 bases from V and 12 bases from J, with 12 bases between. CDR3 amino acids: CSVEVQSGQFF. CDR3 nucleotides: TGCAGCGTTGAGGTTCAGTCGGGGCAGTTCTTC.

CDR3 DNA: TGTGCCAGCAGCTTAGATCTGACGGGTGAGCAGTTCTTC. It is translated as CASSLDLTGEQFF. V and J are TRBV7-6 and TRBJ2-1; D is unclear. Germline loops: CDR1 SGHVS, CDR2 FNYEAQ. The CDR3 sequence is 13 residues long. The V end lost 1 base, the J end lost 9 bases, and 10 bases lay between the germline ends.

V and J are TRBV7-9 and TRBJ1-3; 8 bases are a match to TRBD1. Germline lookup yields CDR1 SEHNR and CDR2 FQNEAQ (reference sequence). This CDR3 region has 15 residues. Germline trimming cut 5 bases from V and 7 bases from J; bases unmatched to any gene: 10. CDR3 amino acids: CASSTKQGETNTIYF. CDR3 coding DNA: TGTGCCAGCAGCACTAAACAGGGGGAAACTAACACCATATATTTT.

The chain combines TRBV4-1 with TRBJ2-7; D possibly corresponds to TRBD2 (6 bases). Per germline, CDR1 MGHRA and CDR2 YSYEKL. Between the trimmed V and J ends, which lost 3 bases and 6 bases, there was a span of 18 bases. The CDR3 consists of 15 residues. The CDR3: CASSHLLGTWGEQYF. DNA of the CDR3: TGCGCCAGCAGCCACCTCCTCGGGACTTGGGGCGAGCAGTACTTC.

The chain is built from TRBV9 and TRBJ2-6; TRBD1 matches at 9 bases. Trimming removed 4 bases from V and 0 bases from J; junction bases left unmatched: 8. Germline values: CDR1 SGDLS, CDR2 YYNGEE. The CDR3 has 18 residues. Written as DNA, the CDR3 is TGTGCCAGCAGCCGAACGGGACAGGGTATCTCTGGGGCCAACGTCCTGACTTTC. As protein: CASSRTGQGISGANVLTF.